The T cell receptor beta chain under discussion was sequenced for a study of T cell repertoires in cytomegalovirus infection. On the study more broadly: HLA-B-restricted CMV epitopes that are well studied were used alongside recently identified HLA-C-restricted ones. Overall study results and limits: In two of eight donors, the top clonotype was HLA-C-restricted CMV-specific.

This clonotype was observed a few times. Its antigen is not identified. This CDR3 has 13 amino acids. V was clipped by 8 bases and J by 1 base, with 12 bases between them. CDR1 and CDR2 (germline): MNHEY, SVGEGT. MiXCR, applied by TCRdb to the reads, yields one record per CDR3 protein. The data contain about 350,000 distinct CDR3 sequences, 34% of them singletons. This clonotype was obtained from a human donor in good health (CMV status not recorded). Some clones in this sample may be carry-over from other donors' samples. V is TRBV6-2 or TRBV6-3 and J is TRBJ2-7; D uncertain. Sample: cultured PBMCs, taken from culture after CMV antigen stimulation. The CDR3 region is CASAQTGSYEQYF. For the CDR3, the DNA is TGTGCCAGCGCCCAAACGGGTTCCTACGAGCAGTACTTC.